A single TCR beta chain is shown here with its context. This clonotype was observed a handful of times. No cognate antigen has been identified for it. One base away there is no much larger clone; base qualities are not given. The library was produced with 5' RACE. Instrument used: Illumina HiSeq 2500. A second PCR of roughly 6 to 12 cycles was performed with a sample-barcoded 5' primer and a J-beta primer mix. A unique molecular identifier was introduced onto each TCR beta cDNA molecule by a template-switch 5' adaptor carrying 12 random nucleotides. Each sample yielded at least 3 million CDR3-containing paired-end reads. The Mint cDNA synthesis kit, primed by a TRBC-specific oligonucleotide, was used to synthesize first-strand cDNA from all RNA. After uracil-DNA glycosylase treatment, a first 18-cycle PCR used universal primers M1SS and BC2_uni_R on all cDNA. As for the original processing: Each sample was normalized by randomly selecting 1 million high-quality reads, each carrying a distinct molecular identifier. Reads sharing molecular identifiers were discarded rather than binned into consensus sequences. CDR3 identification, clonotype clustering and error correction used MiTCR with a Q25 quality threshold and the strictest error-elimination algorithm. A nonparametric unseen species model using Euler transformation provided a lower-bound estimate of total TCR beta diversity. The public reads were reanalyzed by TCRdb: fastp trimming at Q25, MiXCR alignment, in-frame beta chains only. Rows merge per CDR3 protein into single entries with the most common DNA and genes. These V and J calls rely on TCRdb rather than the paper's analysis. The sample includes 270,000 or so distinct CDR3 sequences, with roughly 26% observed a single time. Around 29% of the sample is held by the ten biggest clonotypes.

Systemically healthy Caucasian individuals from Russia, 39 in total and aged roughly 6 to 100 years, were included as donors. Approximately 9.3 milliliters of peripheral blood were drawn from each donor into EDTA-treated Vacutainer tubes. Ficoll-Paque density-gradient centrifugation was used to isolate PBMCs, with at least 6.5 million per sample. Trizol reagent was used to extract total RNA from PBMCs, with at least 6 micrograms per sample. The percentages of naive CD45RAhigh/CD27high T cells were determined by flow cytometry on a PBMC aliquot from every donor. This entry belongs to a study of blood T cells in healthy people across ages (dated by TCRdb to 2015 to 2017). Study-level background: In model experiments, template switching captured roughly one uniquely barcoded TCR beta cDNA molecule for every two T cells. Using deep sequencing normalized with unique cDNA molecular identifiers, the study measured how TCR beta repertoire diversity changes with age. The donors were split into four age groups: young (average around 15 years), middle-aged (roughly 42), aged (approximately 60) and long-lived (over 75). To avoid experimental bias, donors of different ages were randomly spread across the sequencing lanes. For two donors (one aged 18 to 29 and one aged 80 or older), the study analyzed two additional independent replicas of 1 million unique cDNA reads from the same blood draw. Study-wide conclusions, independent of this receptor: Because profiling used bulk unsorted PBMCs, naive and antigen-experienced compartments could not be compared conclusively. Estimates of total diversity from one million sequenced T cells were regarded as lower bounds and underestimates. Observed TCR beta diversity correlated strongly with the percentage of naive T cells measured by flow cytometry. Compared with the aged group, more naive CD4+ T cells, fewer expanded clones and increased TCR diversity were shown by the long-lived group, suggesting age selection. Because donor CMV infection status was unknown, age-related changes in expanded clonotypes were potentially confounded. As age increased, observed TCR beta diversity per million T cells dropped in a roughly linear way, and a significant reduction was already evident by age 40.

Via the germline V gene, CDR1 is MDHEN and CDR2 SYDVKM. V lost 4 bases and J lost 4 bases; the stretch between them is 13 bases long. The CDR3 sequence holds 14 residues, the cysteine and phenylalanine included. The read is trimmed to its CDR3 DNA, 42 bases read in frame from base 1. The receptor was derived from a woman aged 70-85 years in good health. The rearrangement joined TRBV28 to TRBJ1-2; no D gene call is confident. Sequencing was done on a sample of blood. Here is the DNA: TGTGCCAGCAGTTCCCTTGGGGTGACCTATGGCTACACCTTC. It is translated as CASSSLGVTYGYTF.